Ten or more counts support the clone carrying this T cell receptor (beta chain). Its antigen remains unidentified. Germline V CDR1 and CDR2: DFQATT, SNEGSKA (reference sequence). The length of the CDR3 is 14 residues. The V gene end was trimmed by 5 bases and the J gene end by 4 bases; junction bases not matched to a gene: 10. This entry comes from a study of blood T cells in healthy people across ages. The study's findings and limits: A roughly linear age-dependent decrease characterized TCR beta diversity per million T cells.

The authors ran a second PCR of about 6 to 12 cycles using a sample-barcoded 5' primer and a J-beta primer mix. TCRdb ran MiXCR on the 5' RACE reads and lists one entry per CDR3 protein. Of some 1.5 million distinct CDR3 sequences detected, over 25% appear once; the ten largest clones hold less than 9.5%. This sequence was found in a woman aged 30 to 39 in good health. The gene calls are TRBV20-1 and TRBJ2-7, with 8 bases matching TRBD2. The sequenced material came from blood. The CDR3 here is CSALSGSERYEQYF. In DNA form, the CDR3 reads TGCAGTGCTTTGAGCGGGAGCGAGAGGTACGAGCAGTACTTC.